What follows are 30 T cell receptor beta chains derived from one specimen sequenced in a study of blood T cell repertoires in COVID-19. TCRdb's table, derived via immunoSEQ multiplex PCR, lists solely in-frame clones and lacks some. The sample includes around 100,000 clones, 91% of them seen just once. The sequencing sample was made of peripheral blood. Receptors originate from a human donor with active COVID-19. The donor label of this sample is uncertain.

V is TRBV29-1 and J is TRBJ1-1, with D perhaps TRBD1 (5 bases). The CDR3 runs 14 residues. Germline CDR1 is SQVTM and CDR2 is ANQGSEA. V lost 4 bases and J lost 6, with 18 bases in between. The CDR3 DNA reads TGCAGCGTTGTCACATCCGCGGGGGGGTCTGAAGCTTTCTTT. It codes for CSVVTSAGGSEAFF.

This chain uses TRBV6-4 with TRBJ2-7, with D unresolved. Germline V gene sequence: CDR1 MRHNA, CDR2 SNTAGT. This CDR3 spans 14 amino acids. Trimming took off 7 bases at V and 1 base at J, with 14 bases between the two ends. CDR3 in DNA: TGTGCCAGCATGCCGAAAACCAGGTCCTACGAGCAGTACTTC. This encodes CASMPKTRSYEQYF.

V and J are TRBV5-4 and TRBJ1-5, with a weak D call TRBD1 (5 bases). Germline loops: CDR1 SGHNT, CDR2 YYREEE (reference sequence). CDR3 length: 13 amino acids. V was shortened by 4 bases and J by 4 bases, with 9 bases between the two germline ends. Written as DNA, the CDR3 is TGTGCCAGCAGCACGGACACAAATCAGCCCCAGCATTTT. It encodes CASSTDTNQPQHF.

The V and J genes are TRBV19 and TRBJ1-1; TRBD1 matches 7 bases. J gave up 8 bases and V 8 bases, and 8 bases lay outside the gene matches. Per the germline V gene, CDR1 is LNHDA and CDR2 is SQIVND (reference sequence). The CDR3 runs to 12 residues. The CDR3: CASRDRALEAFF. The CDR3 DNA sequence: TGTGCCAGTCGAGACAGGGCCCTCGAAGCTTTCTTT.

This chain links TRBV5-4 with TRBJ1-1; a weak D match, TRBD1 (6 bases). CDR1 is SGHNT and CDR2 is YYREEE in the germline V gene (reference sequence). Trimming removed 4 bases from V and 7 bases from J, with 11 bases in between. CDR3 length equals 12 residues. The chain's CDR3 is CASSRGQIEAFF. CDR3 in DNA: TGTGCCAGCAGCAGAGGACAGATTGAAGCTTTCTTT.

V gene TRBV19 combines with J gene TRBJ1-6; 7 nucleotides line up with TRBD1. Germline trimming cut 7 bases from V and 7 bases from J; bases unmatched to any gene: 10. CDR1 is LNHDA, CDR2 SQIVND, per germline (reference sequence). The length of the CDR3 is 15 residues. CDR3 sequence: CASTPRWTGNSPLHF. The CDR3 DNA is TGTGCCAGTACCCCCAGGTGGACAGGCAATTCACCCCTCCACTTT.

The chain is built from TRBV5-6 and TRBJ2-7, with TRBD1 identical over 10 bases. Germline CDR1 is SGHDT and CDR2 is YYEEEE. The junction had 5 bases not matched to a gene; V was cut back by 4 bases and J by 1 base. The CDR3 is 15 amino acids. The DNA of the CDR3 is TGTGCCAGCAGCGTGAGGGACAGGGGATCCTACGAGCAGTACTTC. Translating gives CASSVRDRGSYEQYF.

The gene calls are TRBV10-3 and TRBJ2-1; 9 bases line up with TRBD1. The CDR3 sequence is 14 residues long. The J segment lost 9 bases and the V segment lost 4 bases, leaving 7 bases of the junction unmatched. CDR1 and CDR2 from the germline V gene are ENHRY and SYGVKD. This CDR3 is CAISAGTGMGEQFF. The CDR3 DNA is TGTGCCATCAGTGCCGGGACAGGGATGGGTGAGCAGTTCTTC.

The J gene is TRBJ1-2, the V gene TRBV4-1, with D perhaps matching TRBD1 (6 bases). The ends were cut back, 1 base at V and 4 bases at J, with 10 bases in the middle. Per germline, CDR1 MGHRA and CDR2 YSYEKL. The CDR3 sequence is 14 residues long. Here the CDR3 DNA reads TGCGCCAGCAGCCAAGGACAGGCGCTCTATGGCTACACCTTC. It yields the protein CASSQGQALYGYTF.

A single count supports this clone. The rearrangement uses TRBV6-6 and TRBJ2-7, with TRBD2 identical over 9 bases. Germline V gene sequence: CDR1 MNHNY, CDR2 SVGAGI (reference sequence). J lost 7 bases, V lost 2 bases, and 6 bases had no gene match. The length of the CDR3 is 14 residues. The CDR3 region is CASSYDLAGREQYF. CDR3 DNA sequence: TGTGCCAGCAGTTACGACCTAGCGGGGAGGGAGCAGTACTTC.

This chain uses TRBV7-8 with TRBJ2-5, with D tentatively TRBD2 (6 bases). The CDR3 runs to 15 residues. Trimming took 5 bases from V and 7 from J, leaving 20 bases between them. Germline values: CDR1 SGHVS, CDR2 FQNEAQ. CDR3 amino acids: CASSNAGTGVGTQYF. CDR3 bases: TGTGCCAGCAGCAACGCCGGGACTGGGGTCGGGACCCAGTACTTC.

This chain connects TRBV6-2 or TRBV6-3 to TRBJ2-3; tentative D call: TRBD1 (5 bases). The CDR3 spans 15 residues. CDR1 MNHEY and CDR2 SVGEGT come from the germline V gene. Trimming removed 4 bases from V and 0 bases from J, with 11 bases in between. CDR3: CASSFRVPSTDTQYF. The CDR3 nucleotides read TGTGCCAGCAGTTTCAGGGTCCCTAGCACAGATACGCAGTATTTT.

The genes are TRBV7-3 and TRBJ2-3, with 7 bases lining up with TRBD1. The CDR3 consists of 14 residues. Losses at the gene ends were 5 bases for V and 6 bases for J; bases not matched to a gene: 8. The V gene's germline CDR1 is SGHTA and CDR2 FQGTGA. The CDR3 DNA follows: TGTGCCAGCAGCCAGGGGGTCGGGGCCGATACGCAGTATTTT. Translating it yields CASSQGVGADTQYF.

This clone was detected once. This chain uses TRBV19 with TRBJ1-1, with no clear D. The V end was cut by 1 base, the J end by 11 bases, with 11 bases between. This CDR3 contains 12 residues. Germline lookup yields CDR1 LNHDA and CDR2 SQIVND (reference sequence). The CDR3 DNA reads as TGTGCCAGTAGTATAGCGGGCGGGCGCGCTTTCTTT. Its translation: CASSIAGGRAFF.

The chain carries TRBV9 and TRBJ2-2; 10 bases are shared with TRBD1. V shed 3 bases and J 8 bases; nucleotides not matched to a gene: 7. The germline CDR1 and CDR2 sequences are SGDLS and YYNGEE. CDR3 length equals 15 residues. CDR3 region: CASSGQGALPGELFF. CDR3 nucleotide sequence: TGTGCCAGCAGCGGACAGGGGGCCCTACCGGGGGAGCTGTTTTTT.

The J gene is TRBJ1-1, the V gene TRBV7-3; D call uncertain. Trimming pared 6 bases from V and 2 bases from J, leaving 16 bases between. The CDR3 extends over 15 amino acids. The germline gives CDR1 SGHTA, CDR2 FQGTGA. CDR3 bases: TGTGCCAGCAGTCGCATGGCGGGTTTTAACACTGAAGCTTTCTTT. Translating it yields CASSRMAGFNTEAFF.

The V call is TRBV9, the J call TRBJ2-2, with 7 bases aligning to TRBD1. With 4 bases clipped from V and 3 bases from J, the junction kept 9 bases outside the gene matches. CDR1 is SGDLS and CDR2 is YYNGEE in the germline V gene. This CDR3 contains 16 residues. Here the CDR3 reads CASSFTRDSYTGELFF. Written as DNA, the CDR3 is TGTGCCAGCAGCTTTACTCGGGACAGTTACACCGGGGAGCTGTTTTTT.

The chain links TRBV7-2 to TRBJ2-5; the match to TRBD2 covers 15 bases. CDR1 is SGHTA, CDR2 FQGNSA, per germline. V trimming: 0 bases; J trimming: 7 bases; junction bases outside the gene matches: 6. The CDR3 is 17 amino acids. The CDR3 protein is CASSLASRTSGGVTQYF. Written as DNA, the CDR3 is TGTGCCAGCAGCTTAGCGTCGAGGACTAGCGGGGGGGTGACCCAGTACTTC.

V gene TRBV5-5 combines with J gene TRBJ2-5, with 7 bases aligning to TRBD1. The CDR3 spans 16 residues. The germline CDR1 and CDR2 sequences are SGHKS and YYEKEE (reference sequence). The J segment lost 0 bases and the V segment lost 5 bases, leaving 10 bases of the junction unmatched. The CDR3 DNA reads as TGTGCCAGCAGAACGACAGGGCTTTCGTACCAAGAGACCCAGTACTTC. Its translation is CASRTTGLSYQETQYF.

This clone was counted only a few times. The chain couples TRBV7-2 to TRBJ2-7; no firm D call. V lost 4 bases and J lost 2, with 12 bases in between. Per the germline V gene, CDR1 is SGHTA and CDR2 is FQGNSA. The CDR3 loop spans 14 amino acids. The CDR3 sequence is CASSSPQAPYEQYF. The CDR3 nucleotides read TGTGCCAGCAGCTCCCCCCAAGCCCCCTACGAGCAGTACTTC.

J is TRBJ2-5 and V is TRBV6-5; 9 bases match TRBD2. Losses at the gene ends were 6 bases for V and 4 bases for J; bases not matched to a gene: 9. The CDR3 covers 15 residues. The germline V gene encodes CDR1 MNHEY and CDR2 SVGAGI. As DNA, the CDR3 is TGTGCCAGCAGGACGCGCGGGGGGGTCGGAGAGACCCAGTACTTC. Its translation: CASRTRGGVGETQYF.

This clone was seen repeatedly, ten times or more. V is TRBV6-4 and J is TRBJ2-1, with 7 nucleotides matching TRBD2. V shed 0 bases and J 1 base; nucleotides not matched to a gene: 0. Germline CDR1 is MRHNA and CDR2 is SNTAGT. The CDR3 spans 15 residues. The CDR3 sequence: CASSDSSGSYNEQFF. The CDR3 DNA is TGTGCCAGCAGTGACTCTAGCGGGTCCTACAATGAGCAGTTCTTC.

This rearrangement joins TRBV18 to TRBJ1-2; 8 positions agree with TRBD1. The CDR3 loop spans 16 amino acids. In germline, CDR1 is KGHSH, CDR2 LQKENI. The ends lost 1 base at V and 3 bases at J; junction bases unmatched: 7. CDR3 sequence reads: CASSPRTTGADYGYTF. CDR3 DNA: TGTGCCAGCTCACCACGTACGACAGGGGCGGACTATGGCTACACCTTC.

This chain uses TRBV7-2 with TRBJ1-4; 8 nucleotides match TRBD1. The CDR3 contains 14 residues. The V gene's germline CDR1 is SGHTA and CDR2 FQGNSA. The junction had 5 bases not matched to a gene; V was cut back by 4 bases and J by 7 bases. The CDR3 loop is CASSSGGYSEKLFF. CDR3 sequence (DNA): TGTGCCAGCAGCTCAGGGGGCTATAGTGAAAAACTGTTTTTT.

V gene TRBV28 combines with J gene TRBJ1-1; unclear D gene. The germline V gene has CDR1 MDHEN and CDR2 SYDVKM. The CDR3 contains 12 residues. The V end lost 7 bases, the J end lost 0 bases, and 6 bases lay between the germline ends. CDR3 sequence reads: CASTVLNTEAFF. In DNA, the CDR3 is TGTGCCAGCACGGTTCTGAACACTGAAGCTTTCTTT.

The CDR3 spells CASSFLTGGLSTDTQYF. The CDR3 region has the DNA TGTGCCAGCAGCTTCCTGACAGGGGGCCTTAGCACAGATACGCAGTATTTT. The chain couples TRBV5-6 to TRBJ2-3; 10 bases are a match to TRBD1. This CDR3 comprises 17 residues. Per germline, CDR1 SGHDT and CDR2 YYEEEE. V shed 2 bases and J 0 bases; nucleotides not matched to a gene: 6.

The chain couples TRBV9 to TRBJ2-2; maybe TRBD2 (6 bases). This CDR3 contains 16 residues. In germline, CDR1 is SGDLS, CDR2 YYNGEE. V lost 4 bases and J lost 6, with 19 bases in between. CDR3 coding DNA: TGTGCCAGCAGCCCACCCTGGGGTGGGGAGGCCGGGGAGCTGTTTTTT. Translation gives CASSPPWGGEAGELFF.

The chain joins TRBV3-1 (or the pseudogene TRBV3-2) to TRBJ1-4; D uncertain. Trimming removed 0 bases from V and 8 bases from J, with 16 bases in between. Germline CDR1 LGHDT, CDR2 YNNKEL (reference sequence). This CDR3 comprises 16 residues. CDR3 bases: TGTGCCAGCAGCCAAGACCCAAATCCCTCGCGGGAAAAACTGTTTTTT. It yields the protein CASSQDPNPSREKLFF.

This clone is medium-sized in the sample. J is TRBJ2-7 and V is TRBV5-4; 7 bases fit TRBD1. With V trimmed by 4 bases and J by 2 bases, 12 bases remained unmatched. The CDR3 loop spans 16 amino acids. In germline, CDR1 is SGHNT, CDR2 YYREEE (reference sequence). Here the CDR3 DNA reads TGTGCCAGCAGCCCGGATGATGGGCAGGGGGCCTACGAGCAGTACTTC. It translates to CASSPDDGQGAYEQYF.

The V call is TRBV11-2, the J call TRBJ2-1; the D is unclear. The CDR3 totals 12 residues. V shed 5 bases and J shed 8 bases, with 10 bases lying between them. Germline CDR1 SGHAT, CDR2 FQNNGV. CDR3 sequence (DNA): TGTGCCAGCAGCGACGTCCGGGATGAGCAGTTCTTC. It specifies CASSDVRDEQFF.